The present T cell receptor beta chain was sequenced within a study of T cells after somatic rescue of genetic block. The table came from immunoSEQ multiplex PCR; TCRdb's copy has only in-frame clones and leaves some out. The sample lists about 10,000 clones, 74% occurring once. This clone has a handful of counts. Specimen: peripheral blood mononuclear cells (PBMCs). This receptor was taken from a boy aged 10-17 years.

The CDR3 DNA reads as TGTGCCTGGAGTCTAGGCGAACGGGGCCGCACAGATACGCAGTATTTT. Protein sequence: CAWSLGERGRTDTQYF. The rearrangement joins TRBV30 to TRBJ2-3; D possibly matches TRBD1 or TRBD2 (5 bases each). CDR1 is GTSNPN and CDR2 is SVGIG in the germline V gene (reference sequence). This CDR3 contains 16 residues. Trimming cost V 2 bases and J 1 base, with 16 bases left between them.